The following is a TCR beta chain sequence with its context. The clone's antigen remains unknown. There are no base qualities to consult, and no much larger clone falls within one base. Patients with autoimmune disease history or receiving systemic immunosuppression were excluded from the trial. Peripheral blood for TCR sequencing was drawn from every dose cohort at baseline, at cycle 4 day 1 and at cycle 7 day 1. Samples were obtained from an open-label, multicenter, first-in-human phase I dose-escalation trial of ivuxolimab. Adults with locally advanced or metastatic head and neck squamous cell, hepatocellular, melanoma or renal cell carcinoma were enrolled in the trial. CD4+ and CD8+ T cells were sorted separately from peripheral blood before TCR sequencing. This specimen comes from a study of OX40 agonist ivuxolimab in advanced cancers. With respect to the entire study: Ivuxolimab, which targeted the costimulatory receptor OX40 (CD134), was an agonistic, fully human IgG2 monoclonal antibody. Three dose-escalation patients achieved partial responses, one with hepatocellular carcinoma and two with cutaneous melanoma. The monotherapy dose-escalation portion (N ≈ 50 patients) of the phase I ivuxolimab trial is reported in the paper. The dose-escalation cohort was roughly 80% male with a mean age of around 62 years, ranging from roughly 20 to 80. Of the roughly 54 dose-escalation patients, hepatocellular carcinoma was present in some 19, melanoma in roughly 15, renal cell carcinoma in 9 and head and neck cancer in 9. Peripheral TCRbeta sequencing aimed to test whether ivuxolimab altered TCR sequence diversity and caused clonal T-cell expansion. Intravenous ivuxolimab was administered to patients every 2 weeks at six dose levels: 0.01, 0.1, 0.3, 1.5, 3 and 10 mg/kg. Patients were allowed to have had prior anti-PD-1, anti-PD-L1 or anti-CTLA-4 therapy, and approximately 40% of the dose-escalation patients had been treated with checkpoint inhibitors. The full study reports these points: In the 0.1-3.0 mg/kg groups, partial responders had among the lowest normalized peripheral clonal expansion, particularly in CD8+ T cells. At doses of 0.1 to 3.0 mg/kg, clonal expansion of both CD4+ and CD8+ blood T cells was observed from baseline to week 6. After ivuxolimab, more expanded clones were found on average in CD8+ T cells than in CD4+ T cells. Low levels of normalized T-cell clonal expansion were also shown by some nonresponding patients. Which antigens the clonally expanded peripheral T cells were specific for was not determined.

For sequencing of the TCRbeta CDR3 region, genomic DNA was extracted from the sorted cells. TCRbeta CDR3 regions were sequenced using the immunoSEQ Assay. This immuneACCESS table, as held by TCRdb, lists in-frame sequences with V and J called but not all clones. Of the missing ones, under half trace to an unresolved V gene in checked studies; the others have no known cause. Within this sample are more than 65,000 clones, with 75% to 95% of them counted one time only. The ten top clones hold 1.1% of the sample. V lost 6 bases and J lost 4 bases, and the count of bases not matched to a germline gene is 4. Measured from the cysteine to the phenylalanine, the CDR3 is 14 residues long. Here the CDR3 DNA is all that survives: 42 bases in frame from base 1. The germline V gene gives CDR1 as MNHEY and CDR2 as SVGAGI.

The chain was built from TRBV6-5 and TRBJ1-4; 8 central bases correspond to TRBD1. This TCR was recovered from an adult with an advanced solid tumor such as melanoma, head and neck, liver or kidney cancer. The material was CD4+ or CD8+ T cells sorted from blood, obtained in a trial of the OX40 agonist ivuxolimab. The CDR3 region has the sequence CASSQGAFNEKLFF. The nucleotide sequence is TGTGCCAGCAGCCAGGGGGCATTTAATGAAAAACTGTTTTTT.